What follows are 25 T cell receptor beta chains derived from one specimen sequenced in a study of graft-versus-host responses after intestinal transplantation. The table came from immunoSEQ multiplex PCR; TCRdb's copy has only in-frame clones and leaves some out. There are about 38,000 clones in the sample; roughly 94% occur only once, and 0.22% lies in the top ten. Their cognate antigens are unknown. The sequences come from unstimulated CD4+ T cells sorted from spleen or lymph node cells, collected before transplant. The receptor source for this set is a human donor who was the organ donor for an intestinal transplant.

This sequence joins TRBV5-1 and TRBJ1-5, with D possibly TRBD1 on 5 matching bases. CDR3 length equals 17 residues. Germline values: CDR1 SGHRS, CDR2 YFSETQ. V shed 5 bases and J shed 3 bases, with 21 bases lying between them. The CDR3 spells CASRLKIRVGINQPQHF. CDR3 DNA sequence: TGCGCCAGCAGGTTAAAAATCAGGGTCGGTATCAATCAGCCCCAGCATTTT.

CDR3 sequence reads: CAISEPPADTQYF. DNA of the CDR3: TGTGCCATCAGTGAACCCCCAGCAGATACGCAGTATTTT. The chain has TRBV10-3 and TRBJ2-3; D remains unclear. The V and J ends lost 3 bases and 4 bases respectively, with 8 bases between them. The germline V gene encodes CDR1 ENHRY and CDR2 SYGVKD. The CDR3 totals 13 residues.

The rearrangement links TRBV7-2 to TRBJ1-2; 11 bases fit TRBD1. The CDR3 runs to 15 residues. Germline V CDR1 and CDR2: SGHTA, FQGNSA. Unmatched junction bases numbered 9, after V lost 5 bases and J lost 7 bases. CDR3 bases: TGTGCCAGCAGCACCAAGGGACAGGGGGGTTCTGGCTACACCTTC. Encoded protein: CASSTKGQGGSGYTF.

The chain carries TRBV7-2 and TRBJ2-5, with a weak D call TRBD1 (6 bases). Gene TRBJ2-7 matches the end of the DNA better, so the J call may be wrong. The CDR3 length is 15 residues. Germline CDR1 reads SGHTA; CDR2 reads FQGNSA. The DNA of the CDR3 is TGTGCCAGCAGCCCAGGGGCTACGAGCTCCTACGAGCAGTACTTC. Translation gives CASSPGATSSYEQYF.

The rearrangement joins TRBV5-1 to TRBJ2-5; no definite D call. The CDR3 has 13 residues. The germline V and J ends were trimmed by 0 bases and 4 bases, with 7 bases remaining between them. CDR1 and CDR2 from the germline V gene are SGHRS and YFSETQ. CDR3 region: CASSLAGSETQYF. CDR3 nucleotide sequence: TGCGCCAGCAGCTTGGCCGGATCAGAGACCCAGTACTTC.

This sequence joins TRBV6-5 and TRBJ2-5; TRBD2 might be the D (6 bases). Trimming removed 0 bases at V and 5 bases at J, with 13 bases between. The germline V gene encodes CDR1 MNHEY and CDR2 SVGAGI. This CDR3 has 15 amino acids. This chain's CDR3 is CASSYSNGGRETQYF. The CDR3 region has the DNA TGTGCCAGCAGTTACTCGAACGGAGGGCGCGAGACCCAGTACTTC.

The rearrangement joins TRBV16 to TRBJ1-1; TRBD1 agrees at 9 bases. Germline V gene lookup returns CDR1 KGHSY and CDR2 FQNENV. The CDR3 contains 13 residues. Trimming cost V 5 bases and J 11 bases; bases outside gene matches: 9. This CDR3 is CASSARTGGEAFF. The CDR3 region has the DNA TGTGCCAGCAGCGCGCGAACAGGGGGCGAGGCTTTCTTT.

The chain carries TRBV13 and TRBJ1-2; tentatively, D is TRBD1 (5 bases). The CDR3 runs to 18 residues. Trimming took off 5 bases at V and 0 bases at J, with 22 bases between the two ends. Germline V gives CDR1 PRHDT, CDR2 FYEKMQ (reference sequence). The CDR3 here is CASSRTGGRESTNYGYTF. The CDR3 nucleotides are TGTGCCAGCAGCCGAACCGGTGGCAGGGAATCCACTAACTATGGCTACACCTTC.

This chain joins TRBV6-7 and TRBJ2-7; D not resolved. TRBV6-7 is an ORF for which the function is uncertain. The CDR3 has 13 amino acids. Trimming left V 5 bases short and J 5 bases short, with 13 bases between. The CDR3 protein is CASSLLSAHEQYF. The CDR3, as DNA: TGTGCCAGCAGTCTCCTTTCCGCCCACGAGCAGTACTTC.

This clone was counted a single time. This chain uses TRBV2 with TRBJ1-2; D gene unclear. From germline, CDR1 is SNHLY and CDR2 FYNNEI. Between the trimmed V and J ends, which lost 7 bases and 4 bases, there was a span of 10 bases. There are 12 residues in the CDR3. The CDR3 reads CASKIGLYGYTF. The CDR3 DNA sequence: TGTGCCAGCAAGATAGGGCTCTATGGCTACACCTTC.

The rearrangement links TRBV30 to TRBJ1-4, with D possibly matching TRBD1 (6 bases). The CDR3 runs 14 residues. The germline V gene has CDR1 GTSNPN and CDR2 SVGIG (reference sequence). The ends were cut back, 2 bases at V and 5 bases at J, with 12 bases in the middle. The DNA of the CDR3 is TGTGCCTGGAGTAGGGGGGCTACCAATGAAAAACTGTTTTTT. The encoded protein is CAWSRGATNEKLFF.

The chain uses TRBV5-4 and TRBJ2-1, with 7 bases identical to TRBD1. The CDR3 has 14 amino acids. The V gene's germline CDR1 is SGHNT and CDR2 YYREEE (reference sequence). Losses at the gene ends were 0 bases for V and 10 bases for J; bases not matched to a gene: 7. CDR3 bases: TGTGCCAGCAGCTTGGTAGCGACAGGGTCCGAGCAGTTCTTC. This translates into CASSLVATGSEQFF.

The chain recombines TRBV5-1 with TRBJ2-5, with D possibly TRBD2 on 6 matching bases. The germline V gene has CDR1 SGHRS and CDR2 YFSETQ. This CDR3 contains 14 residues. The ends were cut back, 4 bases at V and 5 bases at J, with 15 bases in the middle. CDR3 protein: CASSLSFRGETQYF. As DNA, the CDR3 is TGCGCCAGCAGCCTTTCTTTCCGGGGGGAGACCCAGTACTTC.

V gene TRBV2 combines with J gene TRBJ1-6, with 11 bases identical to TRBD1. Germline loops: CDR1 SNHLY, CDR2 FYNNEI. Trimming at V came to 6 bases and at J to 7 bases, leaving 5 bases not matched to a gene. This CDR3 region has 15 residues. CDR3 sequence: CASSSGQGANSPLHF. The CDR3 DNA reads as TGTGCCAGCAGCTCTGGACAGGGGGCAAATTCACCCCTCCACTTT.

This chain joins TRBV7-9 and TRBJ1-2; the match to TRBD1 covers 8 bases. The J segment lost 7 bases and the V segment lost 5 bases, leaving 3 bases of the junction unmatched. CDR3 length: 12 residues. CDR1 SEHNR and CDR2 FQNEAQ come from the germline V gene (reference sequence). CDR3 nucleotides: TGTGCCAGCAGCCGGACAGGGCCTGGCTACACCTTC. Residues: CASSRTGPGYTF. Combining the CDR3 with reference TRBV7-9 and TRBJ1-2 gives the whole variable domain DTGVSQNPRHKITKRGQNVTFRCDPISEHNRLYWYRQTLGQGPEFLTYFQNEAQLEKSRLLSDRFSAERPKGSFSTLEIQRTEQGDSAMYLCASSRTGPGYTFGSGTRLTVV.

The V and J genes are TRBV7-9 and TRBJ1-2; TRBD1 aligns across 9 bases. With V trimmed by 2 bases and J by 5 bases, 9 bases remained unmatched. CDR3 length: 16 residues. CDR1 SEHNR and CDR2 FQNEAQ come from the germline V gene (reference sequence). CDR3 sequence: CASSLPRGQGIYGYTF. Written as DNA, the CDR3 is TGTGCCAGCAGCTTACCCAGAGGACAGGGGATATATGGCTACACCTTC.

The J gene is TRBJ2-3, the V gene TRBV7-8, with 10 bases aligning to TRBD2. The junction had 0 bases not matched to a gene; V was cut back by 5 bases and J by 1 base. This CDR3 is 14 amino acids long. In germline, CDR1 is SGHVS, CDR2 FQNEAQ. CDR3 amino acids: CASSGLAGTDTQYF. The CDR3 DNA reads as TGTGCCAGCAGCGGACTAGCGGGCACAGATACGCAGTATTTT.

The chain employs TRBV12-2 and TRBJ2-1; the table's D gene call, TRBD2, was not cross checked with the DNA. TRBV12-2 is termed a pseudogene. This CDR3 spans 16 amino acids. The CDR3 reads CASRLSGGQRYNEQFF. In DNA form, the CDR3 reads TGTGCAAGTCGCCTTAGCGGGGGCCAACGATACAATGAGCAGTTCTTC.

The sample holds a few counts of this clone. The chain links TRBV6-6 to TRBJ1-2, with 8 bases lining up with TRBD1. V shed 7 bases, J shed 2 bases, and the junction held 6 bases outside the gene matches. Looked up from germline, CDR1 is MNHNY and CDR2 is SVGAGI (reference sequence). This CDR3 comprises 14 residues. In DNA form, the CDR3 reads TGTGCCAGCACCAAGACAGGGGCCAACTATGGCTACACCTTC. Translating gives CASTKTGANYGYTF.

The genes are TRBV7-2 and TRBJ1-1, with a possible D match to TRBD1 (5 bases). This CDR3 contains 13 residues. Germline loops: CDR1 SGHTA, CDR2 FQGNSA. V shed 8 bases and J shed 3 bases, with 13 bases lying between them. The CDR3 sequence is CASLWGGDTEAFF. The CDR3 DNA follows: TGTGCCAGCCTCTGGGGAGGGGACACTGAAGCTTTCTTT.

This chain connects TRBV27 to TRBJ1-2; the D gene is possibly TRBD1 (6 bases). The V end was cut by 2 bases, the J end by 4 bases, with 8 bases between. Looked up from germline, CDR1 is MNHEY and CDR2 is SMNVEV (reference sequence). The CDR3 is 13 amino acids. CDR3 loop: CASSLTGPYGYTF. The DNA for the CDR3 is TGTGCCAGCAGTTTAACAGGGCCCTATGGCTACACCTTC.

This chain links TRBV11-2 with TRBJ2-2, with D uncertain. The CDR3 covers 15 residues. V gave up 1 base and J gave up 2 bases, with 8 bases separating them. CDR1 SGHAT and CDR2 FQNNGV come from the germline V gene. CDR3 DNA sequence: TGTGCCAGCAGCTTAGGAGACATAAACACCGGGGAGCTGTTTTTT. This translates into CASSLGDINTGELFF.

J is TRBJ1-6 and V is TRBV7-5; TRBD1, the D gene given by the table, was not confirmed from the DNA. TRBV7-5 is termed a pseudogene. The CDR3 is made up of 15 amino acids. DNA for the CDR3: TGTGCCAGAAGCTGCCACAGGGCTTCGAAGACACCCCTCCACTTT. Amino acids: CARSCHRASKTPLHF.

V is TRBV7-6 and J is TRBJ2-3; TRBD2 might be the D (7 bases). This CDR3 comprises 17 residues. The germline gives CDR1 SGHVS, CDR2 FNYEAQ. Trimming pared 5 bases from V and 2 bases from J, leaving 20 bases between. Here the CDR3 DNA reads TGTGCCAGCAGCCCACTGCGAGGGGGGGCCTTCACAGATACGCAGTATTTT. Its translation is CASSPLRGGAFTDTQYF.

The chain couples TRBV5-1 to TRBJ2-2, with 9 positions matching TRBD1. The germline CDR1 and CDR2 sequences are SGHRS and YFSETQ. Unmatched junction bases numbered 3, after V lost 2 bases and J lost 1 base. CDR3 size: 16 residues. CDR3 DNA: TGCGCCAGCAGCTTTGGGGGACAGGGGAACACCGGGGAGCTGTTTTTT. It encodes CASSFGGQGNTGELFF.